A single sample gave rise to the 26 T cell receptor beta chains below, sequenced in a study of regulatory T cells in long-lasting Graves disease. The sample's time point: persistent/refractory GD, antithyroid drugs over 5 years with positive TRAb. Preparation of the TCR library used RNA extracted from PBMCs. For TCR beta, libraries came from iRepertoire HTBI primers and Arm-PCR of CDR3 regions. MiXCR, run by TCRdb on the multiplex PCR reads, gives a single entry per CDR3 protein. The table includes 300,000 to 500,000 distinct CDR3 sequences, more than 20% detected once. Here the sequenced sample was peripheral blood mononuclear cells (PBMCs), taken when the disease was refractory, from a patient treated with antithyroid drugs. The receptors come from a female donor with Graves disease.

Only a few counts were recorded for this clonotype. CDR3: CASSYSAVVYVLTF. CDR3 DNA sequence: TGTGCCAGCAGTTACTCCGCGGTTGTGTACGTCCTGACTTTC. The V call is TRBV6-5, the J call TRBJ2-6, with unresolved D. The CDR3 is 14 residues long. V dropped 0 bases and J dropped 11 bases, with 11 bases sitting between them. The germline V gene has CDR1 MNHEY and CDR2 SVGAGI.

The chain carries TRBV12-3 or TRBV12-4 and TRBJ1-3; possibly TRBD1 for D (5 bases). V gave up 6 bases and J gave up 4 bases, with 13 bases separating them. The CDR3 sequence is 14 residues long. In nucleotides, the CDR3 is TGTGCCAGCAGCCGCGGGGGGTACGGAAACACCATATATTTT. Protein: CASSRGGYGNTIYF.

There are many counts of this clonotype. The rearrangement uses TRBV11-2 and TRBJ1-5, with 8 bases aligning to TRBD1. This CDR3 region has 15 residues. Per the germline V gene, CDR1 is SGHAT and CDR2 is FQNNGV. V dropped 5 bases and J dropped 7; count of bases not matched to a gene: 10. CDR3 region: CASSPGQGLEQPQHF. The DNA of the CDR3 is TGTGCCAGCAGCCCTGGACAGGGCTTGGAGCAGCCCCAGCATTTT.

This clonotype has ten or more counts. This chain connects TRBV27 to TRBJ2-2; TRBD2 aligns across 7 bases. Looked up from germline, CDR1 is MNHEY and CDR2 is SMNVEV (reference sequence). There are 15 residues in the CDR3. The V segment lost 6 bases and the J segment 0 bases; nucleotides outside the gene matches: 4. The CDR3 DNA reads TGTGCCAGCAGCCCCGGGACTACGAACACCGGGGAGCTGTTTTTT. This sequence encodes CASSPGTTNTGELFF.

For this clonotype: Since the CDR3 does not end with the conserved phenylalanine or tryptophan, this likely comes from a read error. This sequence joins TRBV5-1 and TRBJ2-5; either TRBD1 or TRBD2 may supply D (5 bases each). The tail of the sequence fits TRBJ2-7 better, so the J call may be wrong. Germline CDR1 SGHRS, CDR2 YFSETQ. This CDR3 comprises 13 residues. For the CDR3, the DNA is TGCGCCAGCAGCTTAGGGGCTAGCAACGAGCAGTACTCC. Residues: CASSLGASNEQYS.

The V call is TRBV27, the J call TRBJ1-5, with a tentative D call TRBD1 (5 bases). This CDR3 comprises 14 residues. CDR1 is MNHEY, CDR2 SMNVEV, per germline (reference sequence). V was cut by 5 bases and J by 9 bases, with 17 bases left in between. The CDR3 nucleotides are TGTGCCAGCAGTCCTTCCGACCCAAGGGGGCCCCAGCATTTT. This sequence encodes CASSPSDPRGPQHF.

This clonotype has ten or more counts. This chain uses TRBV2 with TRBJ2-3; D uncertain. Germline values: CDR1 SNHLY, CDR2 FYNNEI. V gave up 6 bases and J gave up 8 bases, with 15 bases separating them. CDR3 length: 13 amino acids. CDR3 nucleotides: TGTGCCAGCAGACCTACGGCCGTCGGTACGCAGTATTTT. The encoded protein is CASRPTAVGTQYF.

This clonotype was detected ten times or more. The V call is TRBV28, the J call TRBJ1-5, with 9 bases matching TRBD1. Trimming cost V 3 bases and J 6 bases; bases outside gene matches: 6. Germline assignment: CDR1 MDHEN and CDR2 SYDVKM. This CDR3 comprises 15 residues. CDR3 in amino acids: CASSFGQGIGQPQHF. In DNA, the CDR3 is TGTGCCAGCAGTTTTGGACAGGGGATCGGTCAGCCCCAGCATTTT.

This clonotype was picked up a small number of times. The chain joins TRBV29-1 to TRBJ2-5; D could derive from TRBD1 or TRBD2 (5 bases each). The CDR3 contains 11 residues. V lost 0 bases, J lost 7 bases, and 6 bases lay in between. Germline-derived CDR1 and CDR2 are SQVTM and ANQGSEA. CDR3 loop: CSVEDGGTQYF. The CDR3 DNA is TGCAGCGTTGAAGATGGGGGGACCCAGTACTTC.

Of note for this clonotype: Germline and junction disagree at one end, which may indicate a read error. The V and J genes are TRBV28 and TRBJ2-3; 13 nucleotides align to TRBD2. This CDR3 has 18 amino acids. Germline V gene data show CDR1 as MDHEN and CDR2 as SYDVKM. The chain's CDR3 is CAGSQLAGGLGGIDTQYF. CDR3 DNA sequence: TGTGCCGGCAGCCAACTAGCGGGAGGGCTCGGCGGGATAGATACGCAGTATTTT.

In this sample, this clonotype turned up many times. The chain links TRBV28 to TRBJ1-2; 7 nucleotides match TRBD1. The CDR3 spans 14 residues. Per the germline V gene, CDR1 is MDHEN and CDR2 is SYDVKM. V trimming: 6 bases; J trimming: 4 bases; junction bases outside the gene matches: 8. The CDR3 loop is CASRMPGQFYGYTF. The CDR3 bases are TGTGCCAGCAGGATGCCGGGACAGTTCTATGGCTACACCTTC.

The gene calls are TRBV29-1 and TRBJ1-1; TRBD1 might be the D (5 bases). The CDR3 extends over 13 amino acids. V lost 6 bases to trimming and J lost 4 bases, with 15 bases between them. Looked up from germline, CDR1 is SQVTM and CDR2 is ANQGSEA. This CDR3 is CSVPRESSTEAFF. For the CDR3, the DNA is TGCAGCGTACCCAGGGAGTCGAGCACTGAAGCTTTCTTT.

This clonotype was detected many times. The chain uses TRBV7-2 and TRBJ2-5; D call uncertain. Germline values: CDR1 SGHTA, CDR2 FQGNSA. V was pared by 4 bases and J by 9 bases, with 15 bases between. This CDR3 spans 13 amino acids. As DNA, the CDR3 is TGTGCCAGCAGCTGGACGGAGCGTTCGGCCCAGTACTTC. Amino acids: CASSWTERSAQYF.

This clonotype occurred many times. The chain couples TRBV12-3 or TRBV12-4 to TRBJ1-2; D perhaps matches TRBD1 (6 bases). With 2 bases removed from V and 6 bases from J, the gap between germline ends came to 16 bases. This CDR3 is built from 15 residues. For the CDR3, the DNA is TGTGCCAGCAGTTTATCAGGGGCTGGTGTCGATGGCTACACCTTC. Translating gives CASSLSGAGVDGYTF.

This clonotype was seen only a few times. The rearrangement joins TRBV30 to TRBJ1-6, with D hard to call. Germline assignment: CDR1 GTSNPN and CDR2 SVGIG (reference sequence). This CDR3 is 13 amino acids long. With 4 bases removed from V and 7 bases from J, the gap between germline ends came to 11 bases. CDR3: CAWKGEGNSPLHF. The CDR3 DNA reads as TGTGCCTGGAAGGGCGAGGGCAATTCACCCCTCCACTTT.

This clonotype was seen repeatedly, ten times or more. The J gene is TRBJ1-1, the V gene TRBV7-2; D is uncertain. Germline assignment: CDR1 SGHTA and CDR2 FQGNSA. This CDR3 spans 14 amino acids. Trimming cost V 3 bases and J 0 bases, with 8 bases left between them. Here the CDR3 reads CASSLQALNTEAFF. CDR3 DNA sequence: TGTGCCAGCAGCTTGCAGGCTTTGAACACTGAAGCTTTCTTT.

The chain uses TRBV5-1 and TRBJ2-2, with a tentative D call TRBD1 (6 bases). The V gene's germline CDR1 is SGHRS and CDR2 YFSETQ. Trimming removed 6 bases from V and 10 bases from J, with 22 bases in between. The CDR3 is 15 residues long. DNA for the CDR3: TGCGCCAGCAACTCGGCCGGGACATCGAACGAGGAGCTGTTTTTT. It translates to CASNSAGTSNEELFF.

This clonotype appeared a few times. This rearrangement joins TRBV19 to TRBJ1-1; D possibly corresponds to TRBD1 (5 bases). Between the trimmed V and J ends, which lost 1 base and 4 bases, there was a span of 22 bases. The CDR3 is made up of 18 amino acids. Germline assignment: CDR1 LNHDA and CDR2 SQIVND (reference sequence). CDR3 amino acids: CASSIGIGSAGWGTEAFF. CDR3 nucleotide sequence: TGTGCCAGTAGTATAGGTATCGGTTCGGCAGGGTGGGGCACTGAAGCTTTCTTT.

The chain carries TRBV18 and TRBJ2-6; no definite D call. The ends were cut back, 1 base at V and 2 bases at J, with 12 bases in the middle. Germline V gene sequence: CDR1 KGHSH, CDR2 LQKENI. CDR3 length: 17 amino acids. The CDR3 nucleotides read TGTGCCAGCTCACCACTCGGCCCGGTAGCTGGGGCCAACGTCCTGACTTTC. This gives the protein CASSPLGPVAGANVLTF.

A remark on this clonotype: A much larger clone lies one base from this, so it may be a read error. The chain couples TRBV28 to TRBJ1-1; D gene unclear. Trimming pared 3 bases from V and 11 bases from J, leaving 16 bases between. Germline V gene sequence: CDR1 MDHEN, CDR2 SYDVKM. The CDR3 has 13 residues. CDR3 residues: CASSFPGPYHAFF. The CDR3 coding sequence is TGTGCCAGCAGTTTCCCCGGGCCCTACCACGCTTTCTTT.

The V gene is TRBV11-1, the J gene TRBJ2-3; 12 positions match TRBD2. The germline V gene has CDR1 SGHAT and CDR2 FQDESV (reference sequence). The CDR3 extends over 17 amino acids. Trimming cost V 7 bases and J 4 bases; bases outside gene matches: 12. The CDR3 spells CASTPGLAGGLADTQYF. CDR3 coding DNA: TGTGCCAGCACCCCAGGCCTAGCGGGAGGGCTCGCAGATACGCAGTATTTT.

CDR3 sequence reads: CASSAWTGTGETQYF. In DNA, the CDR3 is TGCGCCAGCAGCGCCTGGACAGGGACGGGGGAGACCCAGTACTTC. V and J are TRBV5-1 and TRBJ2-5; TRBD1 agrees at 8 bases. V was pared by 4 bases and J by 5 bases, with 10 bases of the junction left unmatched. Germline-derived CDR1 and CDR2 are SGHRS and YFSETQ. The CDR3 covers 15 residues.

There are a few counts of this clonotype. V usage is TRBV11-2 and J usage is TRBJ2-2, with D unclear. V lost 2 bases and J 6 bases, leaving 10 bases between the germline ends. The CDR3 runs 14 residues. From germline, CDR1 is SGHAT and CDR2 FQNNGV. CDR3 DNA: TGTGCCAGCAGCTTATCACAGCCTCCCGGGGAGCTGTTTTTT. This gives the protein CASSLSQPPGELFF. The variable domain in full, completed from reference TRBV11-2 and TRBJ2-2, reads EAGVAQSPRYKIIEKRQSVAFWCNPISGHATLYWYQQILGQGPKLLIQFQNNGVVDDSQLPKDRFSAERLKGVDSTLKIQPAKLEDSAVYLCASSLSQPPGELFFGEGSRLTVL.

V usage is TRBV20-1 and J usage is TRBJ2-2; D is unclear. V was pared by 0 bases and J by 4 bases, with 6 bases between. CDR3 length: 13 amino acids. Per germline, CDR1 DFQATT and CDR2 SNEGSKA (reference sequence). The CDR3 DNA reads as TGCAGTGCTAGAGAAATAATCACCGGGGAGCTGTTTTTT. Protein: CSAREIITGELFF.

This clonotype was picked up many times. The chain recombines TRBV6-1 with TRBJ1-2; maybe TRBD1 (5 bases). The CDR3 covers 13 residues. Trimming left V 5 bases short and J 4 bases short, with 11 bases between. CDR1 is MNHNS and CDR2 is SASEGT in the germline V gene. This CDR3 reads CASSPGESYGYTF. The CDR3 DNA reads as TGTGCCAGCAGTCCGGGGGAGTCCTATGGCTACACCTTC.

In its sample, this clonotype was seen many times. The genes are TRBV6-1 and TRBJ2-5, with 7 bases lining up with TRBD2. Germline CDR1 MNHNS, CDR2 SASEGT. The CDR3 is 20 amino acids. J was trimmed by 4 bases and V by 6 bases; bases with no gene match: 26. The CDR3, as DNA: TGTGCCAGCAGAGCTTCCTCCACCGGGACTACCGAGGCACGGGGAGAGACCCAGTACTTC. It yields the protein CASRASSTGTTEARGETQYF.